This T cell receptor (beta chain) comes out of a study of blood T cells in healthy people across ages. As for the study in general: When template switching was applied, about one barcoded beta molecule was captured per two T cells. Study-wide results and limits: Unsorted PBMCs blocked a conclusive comparison of naive and antigen-experienced cells.

PCR was performed a second time for roughly 7 to 11 cycles using a sample-barcoded 5' primer and a J-beta primer mix. Template switching added a 12-random-nucleotide identifier to every cDNA molecule. From the 5' RACE reads, TCRdb called clonotypes with MiXCR, one entry per CDR3 protein. The data hold approximately 850,000 distinct CDR3 sequences, with 58% observed a single time. A word on this clonotype: Its antigen is not identified.

Material: blood. The clonotype originates from a man aged 30 to 39 in good health.

CDR3 sequence: CASSQGGNRDSGYTF. The CDR3 DNA sequence: TGCGCCAGCAGCCAAGGTGGGAACCGGGACAGCGGCTACACCTTC. The rearrangement links TRBV4-3 to TRBJ1-2; TRBD1 matches at 7 bases. The CDR3 runs 15 residues. Per germline, CDR1 LGHNA and CDR2 YSLEER. J gave up 8 bases and V 1 base, and 10 bases lay outside the gene matches.